This T cell receptor beta chain is from a study of shared clonotypes between healthy human individuals. Details on this clone: Antigen: not known.

As defined, naive CD8 cells were CD45RO-negative and positively selected for CCR7, with terminally differentiated effector memory CD45RA+ cells excluded. Regarding the study as a whole: Memory subsets had estimated richness that was generally smaller than that of naive subsets. Approximately 5% of naive CD4 clonotypes were shared across several donors.

Sequencing used immunoSEQ multiplex PCR; TCRdb keeps in-frame clones, though not all of them. The sample shows hundreds of thousands of clones, over 90% of them seen only once. The germline V gene encodes CDR1 SGHVS and CDR2 FQNEAQ. This CDR3 region has 14 residues. Trimming pared 4 bases from V and 1 base from J, leaving 8 bases between. The chain recombines TRBV7-8 with TRBJ1-5, with D hard to call. The sequenced material came from naive CD8+ T cells sorted from blood. The receptor's source is a man between 25 and 39 years old in good health. The DNA for the CDR3 is TGTGCCAGCAGCTCGCCCGTCAGCAATCAGCCCCAGCATTTT. It is translated as CASSSPVSNQPQHF.